What follows are 18 T cell receptor beta chains derived from one specimen sequenced in a study of HIV-infected children after antiretroviral therapy interruption. Specified treatment: PENTA 11 planned treatment interruption arm or continuous ART arm. The TCR library was built from RNA with a 3' RACE protocol and unique molecular identifiers. A single record per CDR3 protein comes from TCRdb applying MiXCR to the 3' RACE reads. The table records 14,000 to 15,000 distinct CDR3 sequences, around 3.3% of them present only once. This specimen was CD45RO+ CD8+ T cells from PBMCs, pooled from several time points, taken from a donor given antiretroviral therapy, either interrupted or continuous. Subset noted: memory CD8+ CD45RO+ CD45RA- T cells. These receptors were obtained from a pool of human donors with HIV.

This clonotype came up many times. V is TRBV29-1 and J is TRBJ1-1; D remains unclear. V was pared by 3 bases and J by 5 bases, with 7 bases between. The germline CDR1 and CDR2 sequences are SQVTM and ANQGSEA. This CDR3 is 11 amino acids long. The CDR3 here is CSVDVYTEAFF. The CDR3 bases are TGCAGCGTTGACGTGTATACTGAAGCTTTCTTT.

This clonotype was detected ten times or more. The J gene is TRBJ2-1, the V gene TRBV27; D unresolved. The CDR3 length is 14 residues. CDR1 is MNHEY and CDR2 is SMNVEV in the germline V gene (reference sequence). The ends were cut back, 4 bases at V and 7 bases at J, with 14 bases in the middle. The CDR3 DNA reads TGTGCCAGCAGTTCGTGGTCAGCCTCGAATGAGCAGTTCTTC. As protein: CASSSWSASNEQFF.

The genes are TRBV20-1 and TRBJ2-1, with 7 bases that match TRBD2. The CDR3 spans 13 residues. From germline, CDR1 is DFQATT and CDR2 SNEGSKA (reference sequence). V was pared by 4 bases and J by 10 bases, with 10 bases of the junction left unmatched. Written as DNA, the CDR3 is TGCAGTGCTACTGAGGGAGCGGGGATCGAGCAGTTCTTC. Protein product: CSATEGAGIEQFF.

This clonotype was found many times. This chain connects TRBV10-3 to TRBJ1-5; D is undetermined. V lost 10 bases, J lost 3 bases, and 22 bases lay in between. Looked up from germline, CDR1 is ENHRY and CDR2 is SYGVKD. This CDR3 contains 16 residues. CDR3: CATTEDWVPYNQPQHF. CDR3 in DNA: TGTGCCACCACGGAGGATTGGGTCCCTTACAATCAGCCCCAGCATTTT.

This clonotype was counted at least ten times. DNA of the CDR3: TGTGCCAGCAGCAATAGACAGGGGAACTACACTGAAGCTTTCTTT. This encodes CASSNRQGNYTEAFF. The chain couples TRBV21-1 to TRBJ1-1; TRBD1, the D gene given by the table, was not confirmed from the DNA. TRBV21-1 is a pseudogene segment. This CDR3 comprises 15 residues.

In its sample, this clonotype was seen many times. The rearrangement uses TRBV20-1 and TRBJ1-1; 7 nucleotides line up with TRBD1. Germline V lookup: CDR1 DFQATT, CDR2 SNEGSKA (reference sequence). The CDR3 consists of 17 residues. The ends lost 1 base at V and 5 bases at J; junction bases unmatched: 16. CDR3 sequence: CSARAPYLRGRETEAFF. CDR3 in DNA: TGCAGTGCTAGAGCCCCATACCTCAGGGGGAGGGAGACTGAAGCTTTCTTT.

This clonotype was counted many times. The rearrangement links TRBV3-1 to TRBJ2-7; D is possibly TRBD1 or TRBD2 (5 bases each). CDR3 size: 13 residues. V was clipped by 3 bases and J by 2 bases, with 8 bases between them. The V gene's germline CDR1 is LGHDT and CDR2 YNNKEL (reference sequence). The CDR3 reads CASSQGVTYEQYF. The CDR3 region has the DNA TGTGCCAGCAGCCAGGGGGTGACCTACGAGCAGTACTTC.

This clonotype was picked up many times. This rearrangement joins TRBV3-1 to TRBJ2-4; D remains ambiguous. CDR1 LGHDT and CDR2 YNNKEL come from the germline V gene (reference sequence). The length of the CDR3 is 16 residues. The V gene lost 0 bases and the J gene lost 1 base, with 10 bases spanning the gap. The DNA for the CDR3 is TGTGCCAGCAGCCAAGAATCTTTGGTCGCCAAAAACATTCAGTACTTC. Translating it yields CASSQESLVAKNIQYF. Based on the CDR3 plus reference TRBV3-1 and TRBJ2-4, the full variable domain is DTAVSQTPKYLVTQMGNDKSIKCEQNLGHDTMYWYKQDSKKFLKIMFSYNNKELIINETVPNRFSPKSPDKAHLNLHINSLELGDSAVYFCASSQESLVAKNIQYFGAGTRLSVL.

This clonotype was detected many times. The chain links TRBV5-6 to TRBJ2-7; 8 bases align to TRBD1. Germline values: CDR1 SGHDT, CDR2 YYEEEE. This CDR3 comprises 14 residues. With 0 bases clipped from V and 3 bases from J, the junction kept 2 bases outside the gene matches. As DNA, the CDR3 is TGTGCCAGCAGCTTGGGGACAGGGATCTACGAGCAGTACTTC. It encodes CASSLGTGIYEQYF.

This clonotype was recorded many times. The rearrangement links TRBV5-6 to TRBJ2-5; a weak D match, TRBD2 (5 bases). With 2 bases removed from V and 4 bases from J, the gap between germline ends came to 15 bases. CDR3 length: 15 amino acids. The V gene's germline CDR1 is SGHDT and CDR2 YYEEEE. CDR3 nucleotide sequence: TGTGCCAGCAGCTTCGGCTTCGGGGTGGGAGAGACCCAGTACTTC. Amino acids: CASSFGFGVGETQYF.

This clonotype has at least ten counts. J is TRBJ2-3 and V is TRBV10-3; either TRBD1 or TRBD2 may fit D (6 bases each). There are 16 residues in the CDR3. With 3 bases removed from V and 2 bases from J, the gap between germline ends came to 15 bases. CDR1 and CDR2 from the germline V gene are ENHRY and SYGVKD. The CDR3 bases are TGTGCCATCAGTGAAGTGGGGGCGCGGGACACAGATACGCAGTATTTT. It translates to CAISEVGARDTDTQYF.

This clonotype was counted between two and nine times. The J gene is TRBJ2-3, the V gene TRBV7-2; 7 bases match TRBD1. Germline V lookup: CDR1 SGHTA, CDR2 FQGNSA. Trimming removed 5 bases from V and 1 base from J; junction bases left unmatched: 6. The CDR3 loop spans 15 amino acids. CDR3 bases: TGTGCCAGCAGCACAGGGGTTTTAGGCACAGATACGCAGTATTTT. It specifies CASSTGVLGTDTQYF. The entire variable domain, with the rest obtained from reference TRBV7-2 and TRBJ2-3, is as follows: GAGVSQSPSNKVTEKGKDVELRCDPISGHTALYWYRQSLGQGLEFLIYFQGNSAPDKSGLPSDRFSAERTGGSVSTLTIQRTQQEDSAVYLCASSTGVLGTDTQYFGPGTRLTVL.

This clonotype was seen repeatedly, ten times or more. V is TRBV5-1 and J is TRBJ2-7; D is uncertain. This CDR3 contains 15 residues. The V gene lost 0 bases and the J gene lost 7 bases, with 17 bases spanning the gap. The V gene's germline CDR1 is SGHRS and CDR2 YFSETQ. This CDR3 is CASSLAAAFPTEQYF. The CDR3 nucleotides are TGCGCCAGCAGCTTGGCGGCGGCCTTCCCGACGGAGCAGTACTTC.

This clonotype occurred many times. CDR3 nucleotide sequence: TGTGCCAGCAGCTTAACTGGAAGCGGGAATCAGTTCTTC. Its translation is CASSLTGSGNQFF. The J gene is TRBJ2-1, the V gene TRBV7-3; 7 nucleotides agree with TRBD2. J was trimmed by 13 bases and V by 0 bases; bases with no gene match: 6. The CDR3 is 13 amino acids. Per germline, CDR1 SGHTA and CDR2 FQGTGA.

This clonotype was counted ten times or more. The rearrangement joins TRBV5-8 to TRBJ1-5; TRBD1 might be the D (6 bases). CDR1 and CDR2 from the germline V gene are SGHTS and YDEGEE. Between the trimmed V and J ends, which lost 4 bases and 0 bases, there was a span of 14 bases. The CDR3 spans 16 residues. The CDR3 protein is CASSLDSSYSNQPQHF. CDR3 DNA: TGTGCCAGCAGCCTGGACAGTTCATATAGCAATCAGCCCCAGCATTTT.

There are many counts of this clonotype. The chain employs TRBV24-1 and TRBJ2-7; no clear D. The CDR3 length is 11 residues. Between the trimmed V and J ends, which lost 2 bases and 4 bases, there was a span of 2 bases. Germline V gives CDR1 KGHDR, CDR2 SFDVKD. CDR3 amino acids: CATSDSYEQYF. The DNA of the CDR3 is TGTGCCACCAGTGATTCATACGAGCAGTACTTC.

This clonotype was counted ten times or more. This chain joins TRBV6-2 or TRBV6-3 and TRBJ2-1; D not resolved. V gave up 8 bases and J gave up 0 bases, with 8 bases separating them. Per the germline V gene, CDR1 is MNHEY and CDR2 is SVGEGT. The CDR3 is made up of 13 amino acids. CDR3 loop: CASRGRSYNEQFF. In nucleotides, the CDR3 is TGTGCCAGCCGAGGACGCTCCTACAATGAGCAGTTCTTC.

This clonotype was observed at least ten times. The gene calls are TRBV5-5 and TRBJ2-2; D unresolved. This CDR3 contains 13 residues. With 5 bases removed from V and 7 bases from J, the gap between germline ends came to 12 bases. Germline V gene lookup returns CDR1 SGHKS and CDR2 YYEKEE (reference sequence). The CDR3 DNA follows: TGTGCCAGCAGTTTAGACGTACGCGGGGAGCTGTTTTTT. This encodes CASSLDVRGELFF.